The rows below give T cell receptor beta chains drawn from one sample of a study of post-analysis software for immune sequencing data. In TCRdb, the PCR reads were re-called with MiXCR into one record per CDR3 protein. The profile covers approximately 350,000 distinct CDR3 sequences, with roughly 35% appearing a single time and roughly 13% taken by the ten largest. Sample: blood. The receptor source for this set is a girl aged 5-17 years with multiple sclerosis. CDR3s include the opening cysteine and the closing phenylalanine or tryptophan. D genes are given only for firm matches. Clone size is given for some rows only: seen once, a few or many times, or a class if the clone is expanded.

v_gene,j_gene,d_gene,abundance,CDR3nt,CDR3aa
TRBV6-5,TRBJ1-1,-,-,TGTGCCAGCAGCGACGCGATGAACACTGAAGCTTTCTTT,CASSDAMNTEAFF
TRBV28,TRBJ2-3,TRBD2,few,TGTGCCAGCAGTTTCCAAAAGCGGGAGGGCGATACGCAGTATTTT,CASSFQKREGDTQYF
TRBV7-9,TRBJ2-1,TRBD2,few,TGTGCCAGCAGCTTTAGGGACTACAATGAGCGGTTCTTC,CASSFRDYNERFF
TRBV6-5,TRBJ2-7,-,-,TGTGCCAGCAGTCCTCAGTGGCAGGGCTACGAGCAGTACTTC,CASSPQWQGYEQYF
TRBV7-2,TRBJ1-4,-,many,TGTGCCAGCAGGCCGGTGGCAGTAACACACGAAAAACTGTTTTTT,CASRPVAVTHEKLFF
TRBV27,TRBJ2-1,TRBD2,few,TGTGCCAGCAGACCCATAGCGGGGAGCTCCTACAATGAGCAGTTCTTC,CASRPIAGSSYNEQFF
TRBV7-7,TRBJ2-5,-,-,TGTGCTAGCAGCGTCGGGGATGGCGGTCAAGAGACCCAGTACTTC,CASSVGDGGQETQYF
TRBV6-1,TRBJ2-4,-,-,TGTGCCAGCAGTGATTCCTCCGGGCCCGCGGCCAAAAACATTCAGTACTTC,CASSDSSGPAAKNIQYF
TRBV3-1,TRBJ2-5,TRBD1,-,TGTGCCAGCAGCCGGGACAGGGCCCAAGAGACCCAGTACTTC,CASSRDRAQETQYF
TRBV7-9,TRBJ2-7,-,few,TGTGCCAGCAGCTTAGTCGGTGGGGAGCTCGACGAGCAGTACTTC,CASSLVGGELDEQYF
TRBV4-1,TRBJ1-5,TRBD1,-,TGCGCCAGCGGTGGGACAGGGTTACAGCCCCAGCATTTT,CASGGTGLQPQHF
TRBV24-1,TRBJ2-1,-,few,TGTGCCACCAGTGATGGCATGGGGTTTGGGCAGTTCTTC,CATSDGMGFGQFF
TRBV7-2,TRBJ2-7,-,few,TGTGCCAGCAGCTTAACTCCCGAAACCTACGAGCAGTACTTC,CASSLTPETYEQYF
TRBV12-3/TRBV12-4,TRBJ2-5,-,many,TGTGCCAGCAGCCTCCGAGTGGGCGGAGAGACCCAGTACTTC,CASSLRVGGETQYF
TRBV7-9,TRBJ2-1,TRBD2,-,TGTGCCAGCAGCTTAGGAGGGAGGGTCGGCCACGACAATGAGCAGTTCTTC,CASSLGGRVGHDNEQFF
TRBV11-3,TRBJ1-1,TRBD1,-,TGTGCCAGCAGCGCCGGACAGGGGACTAACACTGAAGCTTTCTTT,CASSAGQGTNTEAFF
TRBV4-1,TRBJ2-1,-,-,TGCGCCAGCAGCCTATCAACAGAGAACAATGAGCAGTTCTTC,CASSLSTENNEQFF
TRBV28,TRBJ2-7,-,few,TGTGCCAGCAGTAAACCGGGAACCTACTACGAGCAGTACTTC,CASSKPGTYYEQYF
TRBV5-4,TRBJ2-5,-,-,TGTGCCAGCAGCTTGCGTTCCGGGACAAAAGAGACCCAGTACTTC,CASSLRSGTKETQYF
TRBV12-3/TRBV12-4,TRBJ2-7,-,-,TGTGCCAGCAGTTTAGCAGGGAACTACGAGCAGTACTTC,CASSLAGNYEQYF
TRBV3-1,TRBJ1-1,TRBD1,few,TGTGCCAGCAGCCAGTGGACAGGGGGAAGGAACACTGAAGCTTTCTTT,CASSQWTGGRNTEAFF
TRBV24-1,TRBJ1-2,-,-,TGTGCCACCGGAAGGGACAACGGGAACTATGGCTACACCTTC,CATGRDNGNYGYTF
TRBV15,TRBJ1-4,-,few,TGTGCCACCAGCAGAGGTGTCTTAGTGGGCCATGAAAAACTGTTTTTT,CATSRGVLVGHEKLFF
TRBV6-5,TRBJ1-1,TRBD1,-,TGTGCCAGCAGTTCACCGGACAGGGGAGCTTTCTTT,CASSSPDRGAFF
TRBV7-2,TRBJ2-7,-,-,TGTGCCAGCAGCTTAGCGACAGGTTCAATTCCCCACGAGCAGTACTTC,CASSLATGSIPHEQYF
TRBV6-1,TRBJ2-5,-,-,TGTGCCAGCAGTGTGGAGACCCAGTACTTC,CASSVETQYF
TRBV15,TRBJ2-3,TRBD2,few,TGTGCCACCAGCAGACTTCGGGCTAGCGGGGGCCAGGCAGATACGCAGTATTTT,CATSRLRASGGQADTQYF
TRBV24-1,TRBJ2-3,-,-,TGTACCACCAGTGATTTCAGCACAGATACGCAGTATTTT,CTTSDFSTDTQYF
TRBV2,TRBJ2-1,TRBD2,-,TGTGCCAGCAGTCGGACTAGCGGGGGGTCCAGCTCCTACAATGAGCAGTTCTTC,CASSRTSGGSSSYNEQFF
TRBV20-1,TRBJ2-7,-,-,TGCAGTGCTAGACGTCCAGGAGGCGGGCCATACGAGCAGTACTTC,CSARRPGGGPYEQYF
TRBV20-1,TRBJ1-2,TRBD1,-,TGCAGTGCTAAGGGGGAAAAGGACAGGGAGAGTTTATATGGCTACACCTTC,CSAKGEKDRESLYGYTF
TRBV28,TRBJ2-1,-,-,TGTGCCAGCAGTTTTTATTATCTGGGGGGGCGTAATGAGCAGTTCTTC,CASSFYYLGGRNEQFF
TRBV12-3/TRBV12-4,TRBJ2-6,-,-,TGTGCCAGCAGCACCCGCTCTGGGGCCAACGTCCTGACTTTC,CASSTRSGANVLTF
TRBV10-2,TRBJ1-5,-,-,TGCGCCAGCAGTGTATTTCCAGGGGTCTATAGCAATCAGCCCCAGCATTTT,CASSVFPGVYSNQPQHF
TRBV6-1,TRBJ1-2,TRBD1,-,TGTGCCAGCACCCGATCAGAGGGGGCGCACGGCTACACCTTC,CASTRSEGAHGYTF
TRBV6-1,TRBJ1-5,-,-,TGTGCCAGCAGCAGCCTCCAGGGCCCGAATCAGCCCCAGCATTTT,CASSSLQGPNQPQHF
TRBV7-9,TRBJ2-1,-,-,TGTGCCAGCAGCTTAGCGCTGCACAGGTTCAATGAGCAGTTCTTC,CASSLALHRFNEQFF
TRBV7-2,TRBJ2-5,TRBD2,-,TGTGCCAGCAGTAGGCCGGCTAGCGGGCAAGAGACCCAGTACTTC,CASSRPASGQETQYF
TRBV3-1,TRBJ2-3,TRBD1,-,TGTGCCAGCAGCCACCGGACAGGGTACAGCACAGATACGCAGTATTTT,CASSHRTGYSTDTQYF
TRBV9,TRBJ2-7,-,few,TGTGCCAGCAGCCCGCCCGTGGTGGCCGCGGGTTCCTACGAGCAGTACTTC,CASSPPVVAAGSYEQYF
TRBV6-4,TRBJ2-3,TRBD1,-,TGTGCCAGCAGTTCAAGGGGACAGGGGGGACGTCCAGATACGCAGTATTTT,CASSSRGQGGRPDTQYF
TRBV6-2/TRBV6-3,TRBJ2-6,-,-,TGTGCCACCCCACAGGGTACACAAGGGGCCAACGTCCTGACTTTC,CATPQGTQGANVLTF
TRBV10-3,TRBJ2-3,TRBD1,few,TGTGCCATCAGTGAGCCAGTCGGAACAGGGGTTGGAGATACGCAGTATTTT,CAISEPVGTGVGDTQYF
TRBV5-1,TRBJ2-5,-,many,TGCGCCAGCAGCTTGGAAGGCCGGGAGACCCAGTACTTC,CASSLEGRETQYF
TRBV20-1,TRBJ2-7,-,few,TGCAGTGCTCCTTCGAGTAGCAAATACGAGCAGTACTTC,CSAPSSSKYEQYF
TRBV5-1,TRBJ1-1,-,few,TGCGCCAGCAGCTTGGGCGTGGGGCATCGGAACACTGAAGCTTTCTTT,CASSLGVGHRNTEAFF
TRBV20-1,TRBJ2-7,-,-,TGCAGTGCTAGCGCGGCGCCACAGCGAGTTTCCTACGAGCAGTACTTC,CSASAAPQRVSYEQYF
TRBV2,TRBJ2-3,-,-,TGTGCCAGCAGTGAGGAACAGTCCACAGATACGCAGTATTTT,CASSEEQSTDTQYF
TRBV7-2,TRBJ2-7,TRBD2,few,TGTGCCAGCAGCTTAGCAGCGGGGGGGACCTACGAGCAGTACTTC,CASSLAAGGTYEQYF
TRBV6-5,TRBJ2-3,-,few,TGTGCCAGCAGTTACTCAGGGGCGCGCACAGATACGCAGTATTTT,CASSYSGARTDTQYF
TRBV15,TRBJ1-5,TRBD1,few,TGTGCCACCAGCAGAGATGGGGACAGGGGTACTTATAGCAATCAGCCCCAGCATTTT,CATSRDGDRGTYSNQPQHF
TRBV20-1,TRBJ2-3,TRBD2,few,TGCAGTGCTAGAGGACTAGCGGGGGCCCAACAGGGGCTAGATACGCAGTATTTT,CSARGLAGAQQGLDTQYF
TRBV20-1,TRBJ1-2,-,-,TGCAGTGCTAGAGCGATTCAGTCCTATAACTATGGCTACACCTTC,CSARAIQSYNYGYTF
TRBV7-9,TRBJ2-7,TRBD1,-,TGTGCCAGCAGCTCAATACCGGGACAGGGTCCGCGCGAGCAGTACTTC,CASSSIPGQGPREQYF
TRBV6-1,TRBJ2-1,-,-,TGTGCCAGCAGTGACGGGGTCACCTACAATGAGCAGTTCTTC,CASSDGVTYNEQFF